Presented here are 8 T cell receptor beta chains from one specimen sequenced in a study of glioma-infiltrating T cells after dendritic cell vaccination. Noted time point: after dendritic cell vaccination, including at tumor progression/relapse. Using immunoSEQ multiplex PCR, the repertoire was profiled, and TCRdb retains in-frame clones only, with some absent. The table includes approximately 85,000 clones, 85% detected once. Sequencing was performed on blood, taken after dendritic cell vaccination. The source is a human donor with glioblastoma.

The genes are TRBV18 and TRBJ1-1; a possible D gene is TRBD1 (5 bases). The ends were cut back, 3 bases at V and 1 base at J, with 12 bases in the middle. This CDR3 spans 15 amino acids. Germline CDR1 is KGHSH and CDR2 is LQKENI. The CDR3: CASSPTARENTEAFF. For the CDR3, the DNA is TGTGCCAGCTCACCCACGGCCAGGGAGAACACTGAAGCTTTCTTT.

This clone turned up a few times. The chain carries TRBV6-5 and TRBJ1-3, with 10 positions matching TRBD1. This CDR3 region has 15 residues. The J segment lost 3 bases and the V segment lost 4 bases, leaving 3 bases of the junction unmatched. Germline CDR1 reads MNHEY; CDR2 reads SVGAGI. The CDR3 sequence is CASSSTGGLGNTIYF. CDR3 sequence (DNA): TGTGCCAGCAGTTCGACAGGGGGCCTTGGAAACACCATATATTTT.

This clone turned up a few times. The chain recombines TRBV13 with TRBJ2-3, with D tentatively TRBD2 (6 bases). CDR3 length: 14 residues. Trimming left V 5 bases short and J 4 bases short, with 13 bases between. Germline assignment: CDR1 PRHDT and CDR2 FYEKMQ (reference sequence). CDR3 loop: CASSMGLLPDTQYF. The CDR3, as DNA: TGTGCCAGCAGCATGGGACTTCTCCCAGATACGCAGTATTTT.

The chain is built from TRBV4-1 and TRBJ2-2; D ambiguous. The V and J ends lost 1 base and 2 bases respectively, with 20 bases between them. The CDR3 is made up of 19 amino acids. Germline V lookup: CDR1 MGHRA, CDR2 YSYEKL. DNA for the CDR3: TGCGCCAGCAGCCAAGGGCCCTTAAGAAAAAAACAAAACACCGGGGAGCTGTTTTTT. Its protein product is CASSQGPLRKKQNTGELFF.

In this sample, this clone turned up once. The rearrangement joins TRBV27 to TRBJ2-7, with 9 bases fitting TRBD1. Germline CDR1 and CDR2: MNHEY and SMNVEV (reference sequence). This CDR3 region has 15 residues. Trimming at V came to 6 bases and at J to 4 bases, leaving 10 bases not matched to a gene. The CDR3 here is CASSQDRGAWYEQYF. CDR3 in DNA: TGTGCCAGCAGCCAGGACAGGGGAGCTTGGTACGAGCAGTACTTC.

This chain connects TRBV5-4 to TRBJ2-7, with 9 bases fitting TRBD1. The CDR3 is 14 amino acids. J lost 6 bases, V lost 0 bases, and 4 bases had no gene match. Germline V gene sequence: CDR1 SGHNT, CDR2 YYREEE (reference sequence). In DNA form, the CDR3 reads TGTGCCAGCAGCTTGGTTGGACAGGGGAGCGAGCAGTACTTC. This gives the protein CASSLVGQGSEQYF.

The table lists this clone with a few counts. The rearrangement joins TRBV6-4 to TRBJ1-5; TRBD1 might be the D (5 bases). The length of the CDR3 is 14 residues. Germline V gene sequence: CDR1 MRHNA, CDR2 SNTAGT. The CDR3 loop is CGRRGPGGNQPQHF. DNA for the CDR3: TGTGGGAGGAGGGGCCCGGGGGGCAATCAGCCCCAGCATTTT.

Only a few counts were recorded for this clone. The rearrangement uses TRBV14 and TRBJ1-5; the D is unclear. V was pared by 4 bases and J by 3 bases, with 7 bases between. The CDR3 is 13 residues long. CDR1 and CDR2 from the germline V gene are SGHDN and FVKESK. CDR3: CASSLGPNQPQHF. The CDR3 nucleotides read TGTGCCAGCAGCCTTGGGCCCAATCAGCCCCAGCATTTT.